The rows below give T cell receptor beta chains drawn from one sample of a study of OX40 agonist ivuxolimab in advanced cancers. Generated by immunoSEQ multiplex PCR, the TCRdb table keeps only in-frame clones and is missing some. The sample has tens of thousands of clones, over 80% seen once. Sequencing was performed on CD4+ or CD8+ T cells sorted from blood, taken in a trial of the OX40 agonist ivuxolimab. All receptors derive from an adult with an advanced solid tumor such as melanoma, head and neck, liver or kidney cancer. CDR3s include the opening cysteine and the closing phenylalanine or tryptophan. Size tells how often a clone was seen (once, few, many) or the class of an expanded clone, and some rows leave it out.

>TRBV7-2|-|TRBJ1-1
CASSWGGQKNTEAFF
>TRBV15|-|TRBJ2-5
CATSRDQGKETQYF
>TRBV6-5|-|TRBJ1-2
CASSYSGQSTYGYTF
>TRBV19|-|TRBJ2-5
CASSIGGRGSGETQYF
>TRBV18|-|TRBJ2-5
CASSPQGLAGGPETQYF
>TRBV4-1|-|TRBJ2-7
CASSLPSGTSYEQYF
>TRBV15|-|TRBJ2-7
CATPPRRANEQYF
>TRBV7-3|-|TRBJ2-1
CASSLRAGTYNEQFF
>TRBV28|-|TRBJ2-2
CASSRGQFSTGELFF
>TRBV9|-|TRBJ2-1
CASSVASGTRLNEQFF
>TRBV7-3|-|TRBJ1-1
CASSSDPATEAFF
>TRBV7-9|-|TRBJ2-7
CASSRTSGFYEQYF
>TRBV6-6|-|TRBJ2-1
CASSPGGSYNEQFF
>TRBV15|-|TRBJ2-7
CATSRAGQSYEQYF
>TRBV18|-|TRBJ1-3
CASSPLGQANSGNTIYF
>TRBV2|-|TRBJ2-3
CASSVPDTQYF
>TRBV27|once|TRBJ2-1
CASSPSGILYNEQFF
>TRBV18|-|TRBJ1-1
CASNPTQNTEAFF
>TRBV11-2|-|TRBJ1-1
CASSLAGPQAFF
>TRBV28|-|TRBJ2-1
CATDESGRKIYEQFF
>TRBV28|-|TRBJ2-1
CASREEARTYNEQFF
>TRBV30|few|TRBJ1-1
CAWSVGTGNTEAFF
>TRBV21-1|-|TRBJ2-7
CASSKSGQGPPSYEQYF
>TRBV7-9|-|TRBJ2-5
CASSFGEETQYF
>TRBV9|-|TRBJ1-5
CASSAKQGDVARNQPQHF
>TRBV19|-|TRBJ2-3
CASSPRSSGGPYAQYF